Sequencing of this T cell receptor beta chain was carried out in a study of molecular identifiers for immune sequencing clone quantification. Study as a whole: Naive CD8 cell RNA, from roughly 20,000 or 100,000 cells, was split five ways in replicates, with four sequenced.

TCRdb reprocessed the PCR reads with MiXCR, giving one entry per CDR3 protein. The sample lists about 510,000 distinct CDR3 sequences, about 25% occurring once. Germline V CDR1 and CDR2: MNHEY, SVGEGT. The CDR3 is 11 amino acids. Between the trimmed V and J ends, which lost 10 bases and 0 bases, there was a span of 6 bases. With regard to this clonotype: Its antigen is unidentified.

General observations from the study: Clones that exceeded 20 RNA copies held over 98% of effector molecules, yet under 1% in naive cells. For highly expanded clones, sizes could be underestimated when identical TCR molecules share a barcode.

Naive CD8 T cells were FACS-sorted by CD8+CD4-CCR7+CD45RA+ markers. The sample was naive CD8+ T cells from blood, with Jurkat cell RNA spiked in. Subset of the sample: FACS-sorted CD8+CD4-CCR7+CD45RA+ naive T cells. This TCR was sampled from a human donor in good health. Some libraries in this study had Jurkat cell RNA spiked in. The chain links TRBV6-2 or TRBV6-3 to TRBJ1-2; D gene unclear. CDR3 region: CATTTNYGYTF. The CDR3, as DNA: TGTGCCACTACAACTAACTATGGCTACACCTTC.